These T cell receptor beta chains were read from a single sample in a study of breast tumors, draining lymph nodes, adjacent tissues. Each CDR3 protein is one row after TCRdb ran MiXCR on the multiplex PCR reads. The sample includes about 200,000 distinct CDR3 sequences, approximately 33% of them seen just once. The sequenced sample was axillary lymph node tissue. All receptors come from a female donor with breast cancer. Some clones in this sample may be carry-over from other donors' samples. The CDR3 runs from the conserved cysteine through the conserved F or W. A D gene is named only where the DNA matches it firmly. Size values are once, few and many counts, or a class for expanded clones, and some rows have none.

>TRBV29-1|.|.
CSVGGSYNSPLHF
>TRBV13|TRBD2|many
CASRPLSGSHSYNEQFF
>TRBV7-9|.|many
CASRSRDLGTSNEQFF
>TRBV28|TRBD1|.
CASSLGDRWEKLFF
>TRBV20-1|TRBD1|many
CSARTQGRDGYTF
>TRBV15|.|many
CATSREQGALNEKLFF
>TRBV3-1|.|many
CASYGGYEQFF
>TRBV7-2|TRBD2|many
CASSLGLAEGNEQFF
>TRBV4-2|.|many
CASSEERVTNEQFF
>TRBV14|.|many
CASSQVQGPPYEQYF
>TRBV30|TRBD1|many
CAWRSPGQGKLDEQFF
>TRBV6-1|.|.
CASKWEAGADEQYF
>TRBV30|TRBD1|few
CAWEKGQPISTDTQYF
>TRBV6-4|TRBD1|.
CVSSVGTGAYNEQFF
>TRBV20-1|.|many
CSASVGRGNHNEQFF
>TRBV20-1|TRBD2|many
CSARRTSGGLLFTGELFF
>TRBV6-5|.|.
CASSHTGAAGGTQYF
>TRBV11-3|.|many
CASSLSMGETQYF
>TRBV10-3|TRBD1|once
CATTGQGNNSPLHF
>TRBV6-1|TRBD1|many
CASSGTGGEIYGYTF
>TRBV19|.|.
CASSLKTEYGYTF